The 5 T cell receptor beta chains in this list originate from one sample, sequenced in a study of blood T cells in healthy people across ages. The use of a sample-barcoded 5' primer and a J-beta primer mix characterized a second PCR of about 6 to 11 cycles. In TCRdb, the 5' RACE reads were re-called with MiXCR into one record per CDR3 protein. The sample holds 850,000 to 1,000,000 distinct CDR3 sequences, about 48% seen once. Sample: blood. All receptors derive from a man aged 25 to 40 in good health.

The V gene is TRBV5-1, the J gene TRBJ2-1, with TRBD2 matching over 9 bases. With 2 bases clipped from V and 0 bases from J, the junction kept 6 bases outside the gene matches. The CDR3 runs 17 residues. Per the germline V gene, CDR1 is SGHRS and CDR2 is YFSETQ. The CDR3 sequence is CASSLPAGGSSYNEQFF. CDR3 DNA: TGCGCCAGCAGCTTACCAGCGGGGGGAAGCTCCTACAATGAGCAGTTCTTC. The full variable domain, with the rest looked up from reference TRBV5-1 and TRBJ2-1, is KAGVTQTPRYLIKTRGQQVTLSCSPISGHRSVSWYQQTPGQGLQFLFEYFSETQRNKGNFPGRFSGRQFSNSRSEMNVSTLELGDSALYLCASSLPAGGSSYNEQFFGPGTRLTVL.

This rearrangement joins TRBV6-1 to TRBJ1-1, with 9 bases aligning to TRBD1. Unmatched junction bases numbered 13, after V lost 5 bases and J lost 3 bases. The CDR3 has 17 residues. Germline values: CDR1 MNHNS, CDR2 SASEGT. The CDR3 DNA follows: TGTGCCAGCAGTAAACGACCGGGACAGGGAGGCCACACTGAAGCTTTCTTT. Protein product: CASSKRPGQGGHTEAFF.

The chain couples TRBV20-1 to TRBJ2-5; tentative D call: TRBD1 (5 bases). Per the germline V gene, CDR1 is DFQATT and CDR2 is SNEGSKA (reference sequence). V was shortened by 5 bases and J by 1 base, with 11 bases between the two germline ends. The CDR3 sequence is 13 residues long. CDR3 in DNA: TGCAGTGCTCCTGGGGCCTTCCAAGAGACCCAGTACTTC. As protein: CSAPGAFQETQYF.

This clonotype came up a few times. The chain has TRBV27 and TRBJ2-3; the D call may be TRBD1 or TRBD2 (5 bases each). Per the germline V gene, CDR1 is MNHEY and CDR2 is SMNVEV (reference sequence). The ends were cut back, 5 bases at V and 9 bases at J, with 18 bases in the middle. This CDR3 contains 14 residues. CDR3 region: CASSGSGTPRTQYF. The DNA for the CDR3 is TGTGCCAGCAGTGGGTCCGGGACCCCCAGAACGCAGTATTTT.

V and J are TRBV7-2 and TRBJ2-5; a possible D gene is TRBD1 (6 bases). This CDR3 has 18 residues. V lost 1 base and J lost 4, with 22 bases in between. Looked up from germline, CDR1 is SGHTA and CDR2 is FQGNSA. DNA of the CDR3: TGTGCCAGCAGCTTAGAGAATCCGGGACACGCTACGCCAGAGACCCAGTACTTC. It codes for CASSLENPGHATPETQYF.